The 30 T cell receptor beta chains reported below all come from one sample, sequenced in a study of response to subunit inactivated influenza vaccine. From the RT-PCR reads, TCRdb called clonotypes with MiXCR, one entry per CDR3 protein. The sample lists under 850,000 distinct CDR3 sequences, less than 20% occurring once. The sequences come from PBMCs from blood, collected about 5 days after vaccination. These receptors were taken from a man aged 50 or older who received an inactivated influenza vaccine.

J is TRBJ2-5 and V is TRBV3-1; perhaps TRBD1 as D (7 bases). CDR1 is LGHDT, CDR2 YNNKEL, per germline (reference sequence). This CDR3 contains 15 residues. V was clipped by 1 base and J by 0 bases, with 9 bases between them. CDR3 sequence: CASSQGRGDQETQYF. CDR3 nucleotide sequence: TGTGCCAGCAGCCAAGGCAGGGGGGACCAAGAGACCCAGTACTTC.

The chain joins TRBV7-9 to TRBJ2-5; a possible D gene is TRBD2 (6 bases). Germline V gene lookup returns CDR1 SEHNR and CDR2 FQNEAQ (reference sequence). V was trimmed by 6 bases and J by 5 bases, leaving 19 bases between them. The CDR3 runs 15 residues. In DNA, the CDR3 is TGTGCCAGCAGTCCGGGAGAACCCTTAAGGGAGACCCAGTACTTC. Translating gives CASSPGEPLRETQYF.

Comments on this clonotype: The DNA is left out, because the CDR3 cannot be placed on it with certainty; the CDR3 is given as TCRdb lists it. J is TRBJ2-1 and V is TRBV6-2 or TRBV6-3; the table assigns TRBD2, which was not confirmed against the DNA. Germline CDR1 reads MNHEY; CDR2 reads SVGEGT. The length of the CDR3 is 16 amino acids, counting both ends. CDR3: CASSSSVAGAVNEQFF.

The CDR3, as DNA: TGTGCCAGCAGAAACGGCATTGCTGGGGCCAACGTCCTGACTTTC. Amino acids: CASRNGIAGANVLTF. The chain carries TRBV7-8 and TRBJ2-6; D remains ambiguous. The CDR3 loop spans 15 amino acids. V was shortened by 6 bases and J by 2 bases, with 11 bases between the two germline ends. Germline V gives CDR1 SGHVS, CDR2 FQNEAQ.

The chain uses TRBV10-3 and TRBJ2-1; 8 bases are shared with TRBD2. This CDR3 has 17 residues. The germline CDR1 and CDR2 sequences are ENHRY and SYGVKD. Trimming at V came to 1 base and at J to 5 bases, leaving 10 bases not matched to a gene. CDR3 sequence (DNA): TGTGCCATCAGTGAGTACGGGGGGACTAGGGGAGACAATGAGCAGTTCTTC. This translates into CAISEYGGTRGDNEQFF.

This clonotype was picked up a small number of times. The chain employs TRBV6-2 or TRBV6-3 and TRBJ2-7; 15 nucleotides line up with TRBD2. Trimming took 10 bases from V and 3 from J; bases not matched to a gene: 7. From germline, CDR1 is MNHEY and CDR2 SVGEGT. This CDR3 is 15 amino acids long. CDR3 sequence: CAIAGTSGRFYEQYF. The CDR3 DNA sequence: TGTGCCATTGCCGGGACTAGCGGGAGGTTCTACGAGCAGTACTTC.

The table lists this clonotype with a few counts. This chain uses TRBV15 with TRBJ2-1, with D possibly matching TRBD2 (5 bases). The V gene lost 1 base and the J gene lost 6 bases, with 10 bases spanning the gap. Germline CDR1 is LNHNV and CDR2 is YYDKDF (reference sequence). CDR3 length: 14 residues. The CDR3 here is CATSRVLDFNEQFF. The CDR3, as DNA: TGTGCCACCAGCAGAGTACTAGATTTCAATGAGCAGTTCTTC.

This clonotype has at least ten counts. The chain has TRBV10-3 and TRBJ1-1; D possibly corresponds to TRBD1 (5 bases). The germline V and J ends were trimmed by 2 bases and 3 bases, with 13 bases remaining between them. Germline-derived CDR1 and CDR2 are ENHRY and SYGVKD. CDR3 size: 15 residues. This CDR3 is CAISEGRGFDTEAFF. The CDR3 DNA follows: TGTGCCATCAGTGAGGGCCGGGGGTTTGACACTGAAGCTTTCTTT.

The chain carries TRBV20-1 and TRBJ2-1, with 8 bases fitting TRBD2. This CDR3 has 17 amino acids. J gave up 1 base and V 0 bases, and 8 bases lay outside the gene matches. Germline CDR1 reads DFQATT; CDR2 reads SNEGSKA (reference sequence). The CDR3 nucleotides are TGCAGTGCTAGAGATAGTAGCGGGACGGGATCCTACAATGAGCAGTTCTTC. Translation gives CSARDSSGTGSYNEQFF.

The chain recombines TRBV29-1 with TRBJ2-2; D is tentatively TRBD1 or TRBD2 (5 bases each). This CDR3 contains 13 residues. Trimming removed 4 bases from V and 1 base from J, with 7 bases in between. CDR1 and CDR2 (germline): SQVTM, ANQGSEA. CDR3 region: CSVGGENTGELFF. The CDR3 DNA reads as TGCAGCGTTGGAGGGGAGAACACCGGGGAGCTGTTTTTT.

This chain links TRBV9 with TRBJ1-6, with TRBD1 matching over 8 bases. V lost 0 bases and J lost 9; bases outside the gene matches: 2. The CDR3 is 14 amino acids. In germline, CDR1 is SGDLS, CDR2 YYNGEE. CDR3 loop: CASSVVDRGSPLHF. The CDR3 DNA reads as TGTGCCAGCAGCGTAGTTGACAGGGGTTCACCCCTCCACTTT.

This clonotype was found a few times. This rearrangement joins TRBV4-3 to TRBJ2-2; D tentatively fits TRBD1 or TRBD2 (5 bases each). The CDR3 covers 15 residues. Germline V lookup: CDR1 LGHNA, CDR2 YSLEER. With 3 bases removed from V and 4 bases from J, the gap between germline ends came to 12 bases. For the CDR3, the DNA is TGCGCCAGCAGCCAGGGGGTTTTCGTCACCGGGGAGCTGTTTTTT. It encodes CASSQGVFVTGELFF.

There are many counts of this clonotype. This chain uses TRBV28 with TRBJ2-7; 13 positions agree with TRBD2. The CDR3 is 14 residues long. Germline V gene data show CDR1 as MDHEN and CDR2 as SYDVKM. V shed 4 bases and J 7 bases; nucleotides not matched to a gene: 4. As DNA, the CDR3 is TGTGCCAGCAGTTACACTAGCGGGGGGGCGGAGCAGTACTTC. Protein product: CASSYTSGGAEQYF.

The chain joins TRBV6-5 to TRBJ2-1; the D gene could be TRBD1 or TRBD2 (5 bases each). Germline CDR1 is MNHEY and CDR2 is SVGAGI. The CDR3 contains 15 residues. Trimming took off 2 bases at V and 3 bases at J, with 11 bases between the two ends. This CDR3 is CASSYRGPLYNEQFF. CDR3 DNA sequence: TGTGCCAGCAGTTACAGGGGACCCCTCTACAATGAGCAGTTCTTC.

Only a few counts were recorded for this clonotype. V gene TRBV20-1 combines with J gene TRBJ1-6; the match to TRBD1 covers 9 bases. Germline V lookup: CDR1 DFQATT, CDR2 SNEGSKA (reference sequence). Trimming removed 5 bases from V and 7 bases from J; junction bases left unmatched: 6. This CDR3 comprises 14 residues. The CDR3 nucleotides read TGCAGTGCTGGACAGGGGCGGTGGAATTCACCCCTCCACTTT. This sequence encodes CSAGQGRWNSPLHF.

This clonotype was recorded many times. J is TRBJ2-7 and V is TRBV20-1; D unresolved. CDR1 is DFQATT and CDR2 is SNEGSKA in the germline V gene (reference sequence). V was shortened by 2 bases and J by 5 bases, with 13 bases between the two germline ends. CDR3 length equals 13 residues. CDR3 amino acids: CSARPSSSNEQYF. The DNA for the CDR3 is TGCAGTGCTAGACCTAGTAGTTCTAACGAGCAGTACTTC.

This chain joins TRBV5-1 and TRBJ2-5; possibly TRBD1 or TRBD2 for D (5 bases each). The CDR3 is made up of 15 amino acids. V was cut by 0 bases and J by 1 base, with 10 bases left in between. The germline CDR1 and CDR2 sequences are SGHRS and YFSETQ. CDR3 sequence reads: CASSLVPGTQETQYF. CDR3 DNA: TGCGCCAGCAGCTTGGTGCCGGGGACCCAAGAGACCCAGTACTTC. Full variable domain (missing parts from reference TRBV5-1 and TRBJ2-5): KAGVTQTPRYLIKTRGQQVTLSCSPISGHRSVSWYQQTPGQGLQFLFEYFSETQRNKGNFPGRFSGRQFSNSRSEMNVSTLELGDSALYLCASSLVPGTQETQYFGPGTRLLVL.

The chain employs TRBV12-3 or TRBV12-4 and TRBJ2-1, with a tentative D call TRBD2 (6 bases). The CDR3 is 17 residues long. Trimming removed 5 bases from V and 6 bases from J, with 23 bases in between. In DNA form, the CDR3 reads TGTGCCAGCAGTACCCTTTTCCGCAGGGTGGAGGGCAATGAGCAGTTCTTC. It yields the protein CASSTLFRRVEGNEQFF.

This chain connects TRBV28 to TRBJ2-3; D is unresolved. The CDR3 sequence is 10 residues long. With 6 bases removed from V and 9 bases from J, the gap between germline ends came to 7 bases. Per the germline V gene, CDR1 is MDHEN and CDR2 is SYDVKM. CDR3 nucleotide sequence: TGTGCCAGCAGCGCACTGACGCAGTATTTT. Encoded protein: CASSALTQYF. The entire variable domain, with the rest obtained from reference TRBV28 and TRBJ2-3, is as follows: DVKVTQSSRYLVKRTGEKVFLECVQDMDHENMFWYRQDPGLGLRLIYFSYDVKMKEKGDIPEGYSVSREKKERFSLILESASTNQTSMYLCASSALTQYFGPGTRLTVL.

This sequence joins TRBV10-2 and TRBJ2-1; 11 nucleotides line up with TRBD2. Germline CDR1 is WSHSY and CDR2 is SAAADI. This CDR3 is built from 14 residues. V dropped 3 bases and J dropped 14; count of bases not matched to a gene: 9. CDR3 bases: TGCGCCAGCAGTGATAGTACTAGCGGGAGAAGGAAGTTCTTC. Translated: CASSDSTSGRRKFF.

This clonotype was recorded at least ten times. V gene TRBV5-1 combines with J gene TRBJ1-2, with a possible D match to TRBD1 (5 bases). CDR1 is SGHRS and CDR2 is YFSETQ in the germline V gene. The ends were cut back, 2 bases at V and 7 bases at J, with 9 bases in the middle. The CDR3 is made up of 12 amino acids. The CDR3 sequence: CASSLSGLGYTF. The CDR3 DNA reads TGCGCCAGCAGCTTATCGGGACTTGGCTACACCTTC.

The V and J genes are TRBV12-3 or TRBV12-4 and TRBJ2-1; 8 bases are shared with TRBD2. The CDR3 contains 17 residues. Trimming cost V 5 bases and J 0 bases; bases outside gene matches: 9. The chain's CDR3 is CASSMIAGLSSYNEQFF. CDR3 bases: TGTGCCAGCAGTATGATAGCGGGGCTGAGCTCCTACAATGAGCAGTTCTTC.

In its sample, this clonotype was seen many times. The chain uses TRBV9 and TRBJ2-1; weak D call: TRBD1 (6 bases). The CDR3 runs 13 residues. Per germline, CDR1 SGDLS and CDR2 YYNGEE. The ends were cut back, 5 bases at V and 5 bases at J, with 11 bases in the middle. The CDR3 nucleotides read TGTGCCAGCAGTCGGACAGCCGACAATGAGCAGTTCTTC. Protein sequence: CASSRTADNEQFF.

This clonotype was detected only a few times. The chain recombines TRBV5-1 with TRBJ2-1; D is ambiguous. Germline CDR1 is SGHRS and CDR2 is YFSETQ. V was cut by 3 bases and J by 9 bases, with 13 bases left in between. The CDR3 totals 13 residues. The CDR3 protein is CASSSTGVFEQFF. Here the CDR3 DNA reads TGCGCCAGCAGCTCTACTGGGGTGTTTGAGCAGTTCTTC.

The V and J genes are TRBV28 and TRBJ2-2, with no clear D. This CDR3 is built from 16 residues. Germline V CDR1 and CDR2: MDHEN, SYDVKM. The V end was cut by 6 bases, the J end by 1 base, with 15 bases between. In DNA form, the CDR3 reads TGTGCCAGCAGCCCCAGCCCCCCTAGGAACACCGGGGAGCTGTTTTTT. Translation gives CASSPSPPRNTGELFF.

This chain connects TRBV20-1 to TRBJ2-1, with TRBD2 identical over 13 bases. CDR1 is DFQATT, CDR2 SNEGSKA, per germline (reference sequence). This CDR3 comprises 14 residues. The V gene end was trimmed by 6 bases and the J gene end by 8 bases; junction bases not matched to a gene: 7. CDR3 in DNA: TGCAGTGCCAGACGGACTAGCGGGAGCGATGAGCAGTTCTTC. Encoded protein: CSARRTSGSDEQFF.

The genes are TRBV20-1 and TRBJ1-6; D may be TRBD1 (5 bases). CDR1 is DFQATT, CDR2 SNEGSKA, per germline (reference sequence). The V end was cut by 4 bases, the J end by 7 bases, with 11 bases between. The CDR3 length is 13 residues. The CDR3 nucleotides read TGCAGTGCTACGGGACCGCGGAATTCACCCCTCCACTTT. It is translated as CSATGPRNSPLHF.

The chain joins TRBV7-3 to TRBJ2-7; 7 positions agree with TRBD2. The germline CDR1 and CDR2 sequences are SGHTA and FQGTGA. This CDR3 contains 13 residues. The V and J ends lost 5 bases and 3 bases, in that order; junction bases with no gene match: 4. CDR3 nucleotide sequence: TGTGCCAGCAGCGAAGCTAGCGGCTACGAGCAGTACTTC. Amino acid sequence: CASSEASGYEQYF.

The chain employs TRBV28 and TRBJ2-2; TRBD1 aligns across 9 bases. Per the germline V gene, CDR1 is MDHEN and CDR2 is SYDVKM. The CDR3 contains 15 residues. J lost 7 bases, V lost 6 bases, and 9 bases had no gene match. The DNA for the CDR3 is TGTGCCAGCAGCCCCGGGACAGGGCGCGGCGGGGAGCTGTTTTTT. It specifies CASSPGTGRGGELFF.

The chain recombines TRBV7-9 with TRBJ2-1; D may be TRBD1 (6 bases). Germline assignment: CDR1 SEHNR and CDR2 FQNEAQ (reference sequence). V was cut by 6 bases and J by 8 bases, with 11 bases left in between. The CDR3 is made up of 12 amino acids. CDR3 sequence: CASSYREDEQFF. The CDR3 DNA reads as TGTGCCAGCAGTTACAGGGAAGATGAGCAGTTCTTC.